Reported below is one T cell receptor beta chain. The antigen this receptor binds is unknown. Within one base of it there is no much larger clone, and no base qualities were kept. This sample stems from a study of chemoradiotherapy in HPV16-positive cancers (dated by TCRdb to the early 2020s). Regarding the complete study: Candidate HPV-specific T-cell clones and common TCR motifs were defined by functional T-cell assays performed on cells from two HPV16-positive patients. The study asked whether T-cell immunity against the HPV oncoproteins E6 and E7 changes during chemoradiotherapy and whether it affects survival. TCR repertoires from over 80 patients with HPV-related cancers were then used to track the candidate HPV-specific TCRs and motifs. Study-level results and caveats: Only two HPV16-positive patients were used to derive the functional definition of HPV-specific T cells, and the survival association was reported for HPV16-positive patients. In HPV16-positive patients, expansion of HPV-responsive T cells during chemoradiotherapy was found to be associated with improved recurrence-free survival. Expansion of candidate HPV-specific clones and E7-related TCR motifs was observed in the tumor microenvironment during treatment, whereas no such expansion was observed for non-HPV-specific T cells.

Repertoires were sampled repeatedly over the course of chemoradiotherapy, so clonal expansion could be followed in the tumor microenvironment. Including cysteine and phenylalanine, the CDR3 has 14 amino acids. Only the CDR3 DNA stays, 42 bases, in frame from base 1. The germline V and J ends show losses of 6 bases and 8 bases respectively, and no gene match explains 10 bases of the junction. The CDR1 and CDR2 encoded by the germline V gene are MNHNS and SASEGT. Library preparation employed the immunoSEQ multiplex PCR assay. As stored in TCRdb, this immuneACCESS dataset retains in-frame rearrangements with V and J assigned. A fraction of the clones does not appear; measured against another copy, unresolved V genes explain less than half of the discrepancy, and the remainder lacks a known reason. The sample data list 30,000 to 40,000 clones, and about nine tenths of these were observed just once. Roughly 3.4% of the sample is taken by the ten largest.

Sample: blood, taken from a patient who underwent chemoradiotherapy. Recombination joined TRBV6-1 with TRBJ2-3; 8 of the junction bases match TRBD2. The clonotype originates from a human donor with HPV-associated anogenital cancer. The CDR3 protein sequence reads: CASRIGGARGTQYF. DNA sequence: TGTGCCAGCAGGATCGGGGGGGCTAGAGGTACGCAGTATTTT.